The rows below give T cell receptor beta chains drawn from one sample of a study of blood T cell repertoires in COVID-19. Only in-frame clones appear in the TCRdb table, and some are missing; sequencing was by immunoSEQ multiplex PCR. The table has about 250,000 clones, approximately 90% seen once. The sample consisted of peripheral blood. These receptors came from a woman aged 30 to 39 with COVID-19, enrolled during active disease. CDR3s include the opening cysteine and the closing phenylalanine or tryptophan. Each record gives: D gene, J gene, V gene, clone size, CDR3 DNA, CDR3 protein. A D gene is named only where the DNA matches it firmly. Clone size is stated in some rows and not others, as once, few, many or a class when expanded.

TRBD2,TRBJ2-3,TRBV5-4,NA,TGTGCCAGCAGCTTGGTCCGGGAGGGCGTCACAGATACGCAGTATTTT,CASSLVREGVTDTQYF
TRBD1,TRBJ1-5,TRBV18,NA,TGTGCCAGCTCGATTTGGCCGGGACAGGGAAATCAGCCCCAGCATTTT,CASSIWPGQGNQPQHF
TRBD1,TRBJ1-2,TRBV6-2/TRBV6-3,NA,TGTGCCAGCAGTTGGCAGACAGGGCTTACCTTC,CASSWQTGLTF
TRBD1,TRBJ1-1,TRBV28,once,TGTGCCAGCAGTTCCTCCGTCCCGGGACAGGGTAGGAATACTGAAGCTTTCTTT,CASSSSVPGQGRNTEAFF
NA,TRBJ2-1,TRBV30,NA,TGTGCCTGGAGTGGCGGTAAATCTTATGAGCAGTTCTTC,CAWSGGKSYEQFF
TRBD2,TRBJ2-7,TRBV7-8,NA,TGTGCCAGCAGCGCCGGACTAGCGGGGAGCCGCTCCTACGAGCAGTACTTC,CASSAGLAGSRSYEQYF
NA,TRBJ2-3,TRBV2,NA,TGTGCCAGCAGTGATCAGGGTGGTGCAGATACGCAGTATTTT,CASSDQGGADTQYF
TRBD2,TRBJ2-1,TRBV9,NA,TGTGCCAGCAGCGTTCGTCTAGCGGGCAGGTCAGATGAGCAGTTCTTC,CASSVRLAGRSDEQFF
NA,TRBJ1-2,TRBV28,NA,TGTGCCAGCAGTCCGGGTTGGGGCTACACCTTC,CASSPGWGYTF
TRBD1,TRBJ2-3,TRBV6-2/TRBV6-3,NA,TGTGCCAGCAGCAAACAGGGGGAAGATACGCAGTATTTT,CASSKQGEDTQYF
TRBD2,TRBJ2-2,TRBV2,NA,TGTGCCAGCAGAACCGGGACTAGGATGGGGGAGCTGTTTTTT,CASRTGTRMGELFF
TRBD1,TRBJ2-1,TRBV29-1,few,TGCAGCGTTGCCCTGGGACAGCTGAATGAGCAGTTCTTC,CSVALGQLNEQFF
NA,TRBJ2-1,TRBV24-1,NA,TGTGCCACCAGTAGCTACTTAGGGGACAATGAGCAGTTCTTC,CATSSYLGDNEQFF
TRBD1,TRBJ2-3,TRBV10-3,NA,TGTGCCATCAGTGCCGGACAGGGGGCTATAGATACGCAGTATTTT,CAISAGQGAIDTQYF